This is a list of T cell receptor beta chains from one sample in a study of regulatory T cells in long-lasting Graves disease. From the multiplex PCR reads, TCRdb called clonotypes with MiXCR, one entry per CDR3 protein. The sample records about 400,000 distinct CDR3 sequences, about 14% being singletons. Sequencing used peripheral blood mononuclear cells (PBMCs), obtained at new diagnosis, from a patient treated with antithyroid drugs. The source is a female donor with Graves disease. Both conserved end residues are part of each CDR3. The D gene is left open where the match is weak. Expanded clones are given a class, and other clones once, few, many or no size at all.

j_gene | abundance | v_gene | d_gene | CDR3aa | CDR3nt
TRBJ2-4 | NA | TRBV6-1 | NA | CASSPYPTFLAKNIQYF | TGTGCCAGCAGTCCGTACCCTACCTTTCTAGCCAAAAACATTCAGTACTTC
TRBJ1-4 | many | TRBV7-2 | TRBD1 | CASSINPRQGDEKLFF | TGTGCCAGCAGCATTAATCCGCGACAGGGGGATGAAAAACTGTTTTTT
TRBJ2-1 | many | TRBV13 | NA | CASSYAGVGAPYNEQFF | TGTGCCAGCAGCTACGCGGGCGTGGGGGCCCCCTACAATGAGCAGTTCTTC
TRBJ2-2 | few | TRBV30 | TRBD2 | CAWSVPRLAGGLGELFF | TGTGCCTGGAGTGTACCAAGGCTAGCGGGAGGCCTCGGGGAGCTGTTTTTT
TRBJ2-1 | many | TRBV29-1 | TRBD1 | CSVEDPGQAYNEQFF | TGCAGCGTTGAAGATCCGGGACAGGCGTACAATGAGCAGTTCTTC
TRBJ1-6 | many | TRBV15 | TRBD1 | CATSRKGGQGYSPLHF | TGTGCCACCAGCAGAAAGGGGGGACAGGGGTATTCACCCCTCCACTTT
TRBJ1-2 | few | TRBV15 | TRBD1 | CATSSLTTGEPYGYTF | TGTGCCACCAGCAGCCTAACGACAGGGGAGCCCTATGGCTACACCTTC
TRBJ2-1 | many | TRBV5-1 | TRBD1 | CASSLGQGGLQFF | TGCGCCAGCAGCTTAGGACAGGGCGGATTGCAGTTCTTC
TRBJ2-3 | many | TRBV6-1 | NA | CASPAWVGSTDTQYF | TGTGCCAGCCCGGCGTGGGTTGGGAGCACAGATACGCAGTATTTT
TRBJ2-2 | many | TRBV11-2 | NA | CASTPGVVTGELFF | TGTGCCAGCACCCCAGGGGTGGTCACCGGGGAGCTGTTTTTT
TRBJ2-7 | few | TRBV28 | NA | CASSLGREIKQYF | TGTGCCAGCAGTTTGGGCAGGGAAATCAAGCAGTACTTC
TRBJ2-3 | NA | TRBV2 | TRBD2 | CASTRAGTTDTQYF | TGTGCCAGCACCAGAGCGGGAACCACAGATACGCAGTATTTT
TRBJ1-1 | many | TRBV11-2 | TRBD1 | CASSLAPLRGQGTEAFF | TGTGCCAGCAGCTTAGCCCCCCTTAGGGGGCAAGGGACTGAAGCTTTCTTT
TRBJ2-1 | few | TRBV9 | NA | CASSLERKNEQFF | TGTGCCAGCAGCCTAGAGAGGAAGAATGAGCAGTTCTTC
TRBJ2-7 | many | TRBV10-3 | NA | CAISGVVYEQYF | TGTGCCATCAGTGGGGTAGTCTACGAGCAGTACTTC
TRBJ2-7 | many | TRBV7-9 | NA | CASSSGGGGEQYF | TGTGCCAGCAGCTCGGGCGGAGGGGGCGAGCAGTACTTC
TRBJ2-7 | NA | TRBV28 | NA | CASRRTFPYEQYF | TGTGCCAGCCGCCGGACATTTCCCTACGAGCAGTACTTC
TRBJ1-5 | NA | TRBV27 | NA | CASSLSFSNQPQHF | TGTGCCAGCAGTTTATCCTTTAGCAATCAGCCCCAGCATTTT
TRBJ2-1 | few | TRBV7-9 | TRBD1 | CASSLPGTGVFF | TGTGCCAGCAGCTTACCGGGGACAGGGGTTTTCTTC
TRBJ2-7 | many | TRBV9 | TRBD1 | CASSVAGQGPTYEQYF | TGTGCCAGCAGCGTCGCCGGACAGGGGCCTACCTACGAGCAGTACTTC
TRBJ1-5 | NA | TRBV12-3/TRBV12-4 | NA | CASSFGGVSNQPQHF | TGTGCCAGCAGTTTTGGGGGAGTGAGCAATCAGCCCCAGCATTTT
TRBJ2-7 | many | TRBV20-1 | NA | CSASGERSPYEQYF | TGCAGTGCTAGTGGTGAGCGGTCCCCCTACGAGCAGTACTTC
TRBJ2-1 | many | TRBV6-1 | TRBD2 | CASSTASGIYNEQFF | TGTGCCAGCAGTACCGCTAGCGGGATCTACAATGAGCAGTTCTTC